Below, 16 T cell receptor beta chains from the same sample are listed, as sequenced in a study of tumor T cells in aggressive B-cell lymphoma. Produced via immunoSEQ multiplex PCR; TCRdb's table is partial and in-frame only. This table holds some 3,500 clones, 90% to 95% found once. The sample consisted of tumor tissue. The receptor set was obtained from an adult with diffuse large B cell lymphoma.

V is TRBV19 and J is TRBJ2-3; 10 bases are shared with TRBD2. J gave up 2 bases and V 7 bases, and 15 bases lay outside the gene matches. CDR1 and CDR2 from the germline V gene are LNHDA and SQIVND (reference sequence). This CDR3 is 18 amino acids long. CDR3 in amino acids: CASTTKTIAGGVTDTQYF. In nucleotides, the CDR3 is TGTGCCAGTACCACTAAAACGATAGCGGGAGGTGTCACAGATACGCAGTATTTT.

This chain connects TRBV6-6 to TRBJ1-1; weak D call: TRBD1 (5 bases). Germline lookup yields CDR1 MNHNY and CDR2 SVGAGI (reference sequence). The CDR3 loop spans 14 amino acids. Trimming left V 6 bases short and J 3 bases short, with 14 bases between. CDR3: CASSPQGLHTEAFF. CDR3 bases: TGTGCCAGCAGCCCGCAGGGTCTGCACACTGAAGCTTTCTTT.

The rearrangement joins TRBV18 to TRBJ2-7; 11 bases fit TRBD2. The CDR3 is 15 amino acids. V gave up 3 bases and J gave up 3 bases; unmatched junction bases: 4. The germline V gene encodes CDR1 KGHSH and CDR2 LQKENI. CDR3 amino acids: CASSPRTSGSYEQYF. The CDR3 nucleotides read TGTGCCAGCTCACCGAGAACTAGCGGGAGCTACGAGCAGTACTTC.

This clone showed up just once. This rearrangement joins TRBV14 to TRBJ2-2; D gene ambiguous. The CDR3 is made up of 15 amino acids. CDR1 and CDR2 from the germline V gene are SGHDN and FVKESK. The ends were cut back, 1 base at V and 0 bases at J, with 6 bases in the middle. In nucleotides, the CDR3 is TGTGCCAGCAGCCAAGGACTGGCGAACACCGGGGAGCTGTTTTTT. This encodes CASSQGLANTGELFF.

The chain recombines TRBV19 with TRBJ1-2; perhaps TRBD1 as D (5 bases). The germline V and J ends were trimmed by 3 bases and 6 bases, with 14 bases remaining between them. Germline loops: CDR1 LNHDA, CDR2 SQIVND (reference sequence). This CDR3 has 14 residues. CDR3 DNA: TGTGCCAGTAGTATGGGGCAGGGTTGGGATGGCTACACCTTC. Its protein is CASSMGQGWDGYTF.

The genes are TRBV11-2 and TRBJ2-3; weak D call: TRBD2 (5 bases). CDR1 is SGHAT, CDR2 FQNNGV, per germline. Deletions cut 6 bases from V and 2 bases from J, with 9 bases between. The CDR3 has 13 amino acids. CDR3: CASSQADTDTQYF. The CDR3, as DNA: TGTGCCAGCAGTCAAGCGGACACAGATACGCAGTATTTT.

The V gene is TRBV11-2, the J gene TRBJ2-3, with D tentatively TRBD2 (5 bases). Trimming cost V 5 bases and J 8 bases, with 11 bases left between them. The CDR3 runs to 12 residues. CDR1 is SGHAT, CDR2 FQNNGV, per germline. CDR3 DNA sequence: TGTGCCAGCAGCCCAGTCGAGGGTACGCAGTATTTT. Protein: CASSPVEGTQYF.

This clone came up once. The chain employs TRBV7-2 and TRBJ2-5; 9 bases are a match to TRBD1. Germline-derived CDR1 and CDR2 are SGHTA and FQGNSA. Losses at the gene ends were 1 base for V and 8 bases for J; bases not matched to a gene: 5. This CDR3 comprises 14 residues. CDR3 nucleotide sequence: TGTGCCAGCAGCTTAGTGGGACAGGGAAGTACCCAGTACTTC. Translating it yields CASSLVGQGSTQYF.

The rearrangement joins TRBV6-5 to TRBJ2-1, with TRBD1 matching over 8 bases. This CDR3 is 15 amino acids long. Germline-derived CDR1 and CDR2 are MNHEY and SVGAGI. V lost 6 bases and J lost 9; bases outside the gene matches: 13. CDR3 protein: CASSPGTGRESEQFF. Here the CDR3 DNA reads TGTGCCAGCAGCCCCGGGACAGGAAGGGAGAGTGAGCAGTTCTTC.

V usage is TRBV29-1 and J usage is TRBJ1-1, with 8 nucleotides matching TRBD1. The CDR3 consists of 11 residues. Germline V CDR1 and CDR2: SQVTM, ANQGSEA. The CDR3 region is CSYTGGTEAFF. The CDR3 DNA follows: TGCAGTTACACAGGGGGGACTGAAGCTTTCTTT.

This sequence joins TRBV7-9 and TRBJ2-1; no clear D. Germline V CDR1 and CDR2: SEHNR, FQNEAQ (reference sequence). This CDR3 contains 13 residues. The germline V and J ends were trimmed by 5 bases and 6 bases, with 11 bases remaining between them. The CDR3 here is CASSHLDFNEQFF. The CDR3 DNA sequence: TGTGCCAGCAGCCATTTAGACTTCAATGAGCAGTTCTTC.

The rearrangement joins TRBV7-2 to TRBJ2-1; 9 nucleotides match TRBD1. This CDR3 spans 16 amino acids. Trimming took 1 base from V and 9 from J; bases not matched to a gene: 10. CDR1 and CDR2 (germline): SGHTA, FQGNSA. The CDR3 sequence: CASSLVFGTGISEQFF. CDR3 in DNA: TGTGCCAGCAGCTTAGTGTTTGGGACAGGGATCAGTGAGCAGTTCTTC.

The chain joins TRBV6-5 to TRBJ2-7, with TRBD2 identical over 9 bases. The germline CDR1 and CDR2 sequences are MNHEY and SVGAGI. With V trimmed by 6 bases and J by 3 bases, 3 bases remained unmatched. The CDR3 consists of 13 residues. CDR3 DNA sequence: TGTGCCAGCAGGGATAGCGGGAGCTACGAGCAGTACTTC. Residues: CASRDSGSYEQYF.

The CDR3 nucleotides read TGTGCCAGCTCACCACCAACTCTTACAGATACGCAGTATTTT. It translates to CASSPPTLTDTQYF. The rearrangement links TRBV18 to TRBJ2-3; no definite D call. V dropped 0 bases and J dropped 3 bases, with 7 bases sitting between them. Germline CDR1 reads KGHSH; CDR2 reads LQKENI. CDR3 length equals 14 residues.

The V and J genes are TRBV4-1 and TRBJ1-4; 8 bases are shared with TRBD1. V shed 2 bases, J shed 0 bases, and the junction held 11 bases outside the gene matches. The CDR3 has 19 amino acids. Germline assignment: CDR1 MGHRA and CDR2 YSYEKL. The CDR3 is CASSQSLRDRSATNEKLFF. CDR3 bases: TGCGCCAGCAGCCAATCCCTCCGGGACAGGTCCGCAACTAATGAAAAACTGTTTTTT.

The V and J genes are TRBV18 and TRBJ2-5, with D unclear. V was trimmed by 6 bases and J by 0 bases, leaving 5 bases between them. Germline V CDR1 and CDR2: KGHSH, LQKENI. This CDR3 is 12 amino acids long. CDR3 sequence: CASSSDQETQYF. The CDR3 nucleotides read TGTGCCAGCTCCTCGGACCAAGAGACCCAGTACTTC.